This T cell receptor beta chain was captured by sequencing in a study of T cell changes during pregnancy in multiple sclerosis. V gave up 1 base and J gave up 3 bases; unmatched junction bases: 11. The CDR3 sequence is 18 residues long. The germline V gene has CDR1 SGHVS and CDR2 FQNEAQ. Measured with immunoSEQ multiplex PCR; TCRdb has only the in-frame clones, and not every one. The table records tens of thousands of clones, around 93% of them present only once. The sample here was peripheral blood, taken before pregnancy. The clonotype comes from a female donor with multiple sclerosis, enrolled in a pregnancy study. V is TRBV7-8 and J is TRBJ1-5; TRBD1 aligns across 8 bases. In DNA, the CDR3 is TGTGCCAGCAGCTTAGAGGCAGGGGGCGCCGTGAACAATCAGCCCCAGCATTTT. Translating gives CASSLEAGGAVNNQPQHF.